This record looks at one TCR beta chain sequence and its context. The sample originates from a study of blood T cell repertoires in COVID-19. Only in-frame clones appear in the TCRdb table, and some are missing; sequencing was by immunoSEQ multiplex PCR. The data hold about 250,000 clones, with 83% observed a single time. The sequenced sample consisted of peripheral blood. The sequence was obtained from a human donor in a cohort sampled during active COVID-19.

CDR3 sequence: CASSSPGQVNTGELFF. The CDR3 DNA reads TGTGCCAGCAGTTCCCCGGGACAGGTGAACACCGGGGAGCTGTTTTTT. This rearrangement joins TRBV6-2 or TRBV6-3 to TRBJ2-2, with 8 nucleotides matching TRBD1. The CDR3 consists of 16 residues. Germline trimming cut 4 bases from V and 1 base from J; bases unmatched to any gene: 5. In germline, CDR1 is MNHEY, CDR2 SVGEGT.